This TCR beta chain comes out of a study of cytomegalovirus exposure and HLA in healthy donors. The germline V gene has CDR1 SGHDT and CDR2 YYEEEE. This CDR3 has 16 amino acids. V gave up 5 bases and J gave up 4 bases; unmatched junction bases: 11. Donors showed nominal health when sampled, although they likely had unrecorded immune exposures. 13 Jbeta primers and 60 Vbeta primers were used for the PCR. Clones were sequenced by immunoSEQ multiplex PCR, and TCRdb holds only the in-frame ones, with some missing. The repertoire holds 150,000 to 200,000 clones, 75% to 85% seen once, with around 0.38% in the top ten.

This rearrangement joins TRBV5-6 to TRBJ1-1; TRBD1 matches at 10 bases. The TCR originated in a male donor in good health and CMV-seropositive. The specimen was PBMCs. CDR3 in DNA: TGTGCCAGCAGGCTTGGACAGGGGGGACTAAGCACTGAAGCTTTCTTT. This gives the protein CASRLGQGGLSTEAFF.